Given below is one TCR beta chain in context. The junction differs from germline at one of its ends, possibly a read error. The data are from a study of blood T cell repertoires in COVID-19. CDR3 length: 13 amino acids. Germline-derived CDR1 and CDR2 are SGHTA and FQGNSA. The repertoire was sequenced with immunoSEQ multiplex PCR; TCRdb's copy has only in-frame clones and lacks some. Among 310,000 or so clones, roughly 88% were seen once, and the ten largest hold 3.5% to 4.5%. The specimen sequenced was peripheral blood. V gene TRBV7-2 combines with J gene TRBJ1-2; D not certain. This TCR came from a woman between 45 and 65 years old with active or convalescent COVID-19. The CDR3 loop is CASSLEGSGRGHF. CDR3 coding DNA: TGTGCCAGCAGCTTAGAAGGTTCGGGCAGAGGGCACTTC.